The 18 T cell receptor beta chains presented below share a single source sample, sequenced in a study of T cells in Graves' hyperthyroidism and ophthalmopathy. Regions amplified from RNA transcripts were the TCR beta CDR3 regions. HTBI primers were employed in a first-round RT-PCR of the TCR CDR3. MiXCR was run by TCRdb on the multiplex PCR reads, yielding one entry per CDR3 protein. The sample holds a few hundred thousand distinct CDR3 sequences, 46% seen once. Material: peripheral blood or thyroid tissue (not recorded which). All receptors come from a woman aged 18 to 35 with Graves' hyperthyroidism.

This clonotype has at least ten counts. The V gene is TRBV2, the J gene TRBJ1-2; D is undetermined. The CDR3 runs to 13 residues. V was cut by 3 bases and J by 3 bases, with 8 bases left in between. Germline assignment: CDR1 SNHLY and CDR2 FYNNEI. CDR3 region: CASSDGGDYGYTF. The CDR3 region has the DNA TGTGCCAGCAGTGATGGTGGCGACTATGGCTACACCTTC.

The V gene is TRBV7-8, the J gene TRBJ1-1; D gene uncertain. Trimming shortened V by 1 base and J by 1 base, and 7 bases separated the two germline ends. The CDR3 has 14 amino acids. The germline gives CDR1 SGHVS, CDR2 FQNEAQ. The CDR3 sequence is CASSLELGNTEAFF. CDR3 bases: TGTGCCAGCAGCTTAGAACTAGGGAACACTGAAGCTTTCTTT. Drawing the rest from reference TRBV7-8 and TRBJ1-1, the complete variable domain is GAGVSQSPRYKVAKRGQDVALRCDPISGHVSLFWYQQALGQGPEFLTYFQNEAQLDKSGLPSDRFFAERPEGSVSTLKIQRTQQEDSAVYLCASSLELGNTEAFFGQGTRLTVV.

This clonotype showed up just a few times. The V and J genes are TRBV20-1 and TRBJ2-7; the match to TRBD2 covers 8 bases. V trimming: 5 bases; J trimming: 4 bases; junction bases outside the gene matches: 7. Germline V gene sequence: CDR1 DFQATT, CDR2 SNEGSKA (reference sequence). This CDR3 region has 13 residues. Here the CDR3 reads CSAAGTSPYEQYF. CDR3 DNA: TGCAGTGCTGCCGGGACTAGTCCATACGAGCAGTACTTC.

CDR3 nucleotide sequence: TGCAGTGCTAGACCAGACAGGGGGGCCACTGAAGCTTTCTTT. It yields the protein CSARPDRGATEAFF. The V gene is TRBV20-1, the J gene TRBJ1-1; 9 nucleotides align to TRBD1. CDR1 and CDR2 from the germline V gene are DFQATT and SNEGSKA (reference sequence). V lost 2 bases to trimming and J lost 4 bases; unmatched junction nucleotides: 5. This CDR3 comprises 14 residues.

This rearrangement joins TRBV7-3 to TRBJ2-5; D gene uncertain. The CDR3 is 13 residues long. CDR1 is SGHTA and CDR2 is FQGTGA in the germline V gene. The V and J ends lost 2 bases and 7 bases respectively, with 11 bases between them. The CDR3 bases are TGTGCCAGCAGCTTAGGGCATGTGGGGACCCAGTACTTC. Protein product: CASSLGHVGTQYF.

The genes are TRBV12-3 or TRBV12-4 and TRBJ2-7; 12 bases agree with TRBD2. After removal of 6 bases from V and 3 bases from J, the junction contained 6 bases not matched to a gene. There are 15 residues in the CDR3. The CDR3 coding sequence is TGTGCCAGCAGCCCCCGACTAGCGGGAGTCTACGAGCAGTACTTC. Translated: CASSPRLAGVYEQYF.

This chain joins TRBV7-3 and TRBJ2-5, with 8 nucleotides matching TRBD2. The CDR3 has 14 residues. V dropped 5 bases and J dropped 5; count of bases not matched to a gene: 7. Germline CDR1 is SGHTA and CDR2 is FQGTGA. CDR3 loop: CASSPGGPGETQYF. CDR3 nucleotide sequence: TGTGCCAGCAGCCCGGGAGGGCCGGGCGAGACCCAGTACTTC.

This chain connects TRBV2 to TRBJ1-5; D not resolved. V shed 6 bases and J shed 0 bases, with 18 bases lying between them. The CDR3 has 17 amino acids. Germline CDR1 reads SNHLY; CDR2 reads FYNNEI. The CDR3 nucleotides are TGTGCCAGCAGCCAAGATGGAGTAGGATATAGCAATCAGCCCCAGCATTTT. Translation: CASSQDGVGYSNQPQHF.

On this clonotype itself: One junction end does not reproduce the germline sequence, and a read error may be involved. The rearrangement uses TRBV6-5 and TRBJ1-6; tentative D call: TRBD1 (5 bases). Germline assignment: CDR1 MNHEY and CDR2 SVGAGI. The CDR3 covers 16 residues. The CDR3 nucleotides read TGTGCCATCAGTTACTACTCCCCCGCAGGGACTTCACCCCTCCACTTT. Translated: CAISYYSPAGTSPLHF.

V gene TRBV29-1 combines with J gene TRBJ1-2; D is uncertain. Germline V CDR1 and CDR2: SQVTM, ANQGSEA. The CDR3 contains 10 residues. The CDR3 DNA follows: TGCAGTGGGTCCGGCCCTGGCTACACCTTC. This codes for CSGSGPGYTF.

There are a few counts of this clonotype. CDR3 nucleotide sequence: TGTGCCAGTTTGCCTACAGGGACTCAGCAGCCCCAGCATTTT. It encodes CASLPTGTQQPQHF. The chain employs TRBV19 and TRBJ1-5, with D perhaps matching TRBD1 (6 bases). V was clipped by 8 bases and J by 7 bases, with 18 bases between them. The CDR3 contains 14 residues. Per germline, CDR1 LNHDA and CDR2 SQIVND (reference sequence).

The chain couples TRBV7-3 to TRBJ1-6, with a tentative D call TRBD1 (6 bases). The CDR3 covers 15 residues. The germline CDR1 and CDR2 sequences are SGHTA and FQGTGA. With 5 bases removed from V and 8 bases from J, the gap between germline ends came to 16 bases. The chain's CDR3 is CASSPGGHEDSPLHF. CDR3 coding DNA: TGTGCCAGCAGCCCGGGGGGCCATGAGGATTCACCCCTCCACTTT.

This clonotype was seen repeatedly, ten times or more. The chain is built from TRBV29-1 and TRBJ1-1, with D perhaps TRBD1 (6 bases). V was trimmed by 7 bases and J by 3 bases, leaving 15 bases between them. Germline V gene lookup returns CDR1 SQVTM and CDR2 ANQGSEA. The CDR3 loop spans 13 amino acids. This CDR3 reads CSDKSTGYTEAFF. CDR3 nucleotide sequence: TGCAGCGACAAGTCGACAGGCTACACTGAAGCTTTCTTT.

This clonotype has only one observation. The rearrangement uses TRBV7-2 and TRBJ2-3, with D unclear. Trimming removed 5 bases from V and 0 bases from J, with 24 bases in between. The CDR3 is 19 amino acids. Germline values: CDR1 SGHTA, CDR2 FQGNSA. The CDR3 is CASSPIYDSRTVSTDTQYF. The CDR3 nucleotides read TGTGCCAGCAGCCCTATTTATGATTCTCGGACGGTGAGCACAGATACGCAGTATTTT.

The chain combines TRBV7-8 with TRBJ2-7, with 7 bases aligning to TRBD2. This CDR3 has 15 amino acids. CDR1 is SGHVS, CDR2 FQNEAQ, per germline. Trimming at V came to 5 bases and at J to 4 bases, leaving 11 bases not matched to a gene. CDR3 in amino acids: CASSPSASGVYEQYF. For the CDR3, the DNA is TGTGCCAGCAGCCCCTCCGCTAGCGGAGTTTACGAGCAGTACTTC. Combining the CDR3 with reference TRBV7-8 and TRBJ2-7 gives the whole variable domain GAGVSQSPRYKVAKRGQDVALRCDPISGHVSLFWYQQALGQGPEFLTYFQNEAQLDKSGLPSDRFFAERPEGSVSTLKIQRTQQEDSAVYLCASSPSASGVYEQYFGPGTRLTVT.

This clonotype was counted at least ten times. This chain uses TRBV29-1 with TRBJ1-4; D not certain. Trimming cost V 2 bases and J 0 bases, with 7 bases left between them. CDR1 SQVTM and CDR2 ANQGSEA come from the germline V gene. This CDR3 region has 14 residues. The DNA of the CDR3 is TGCAGCGTTGAAAGGCGACCAACTAATGAAAAACTGTTTTTT. It is translated as CSVERRPTNEKLFF.

A few counts support this clonotype. The chain recombines TRBV7-2 with TRBJ1-5; no definite D call. V lost 2 bases to trimming and J lost 6 bases, with 17 bases between them. The V gene's germline CDR1 is SGHTA and CDR2 FQGNSA. The CDR3 totals 16 residues. CDR3 loop: CASSLRSGVYSQPQHF. CDR3 in DNA: TGTGCCAGCAGCTTAAGATCCGGGGTGTATAGTCAGCCCCAGCATTTT.

This clonotype has only one observation. V and J are TRBV29-1 and TRBJ1-3; 12 bases line up with TRBD1. The CDR3 covers 14 residues. The ends lost 6 bases at V and 2 bases at J; junction bases unmatched: 2. Looked up from germline, CDR1 is SQVTM and CDR2 is ANQGSEA. CDR3 in amino acids: CSVGTGGTGNTIYF. The CDR3, as DNA: TGCAGCGTAGGGACAGGGGGCACTGGAAACACCATATATTTT.